Listed below are T cell receptor beta chains from one sample, sequenced in a study of radiation and T cells in renal cell carcinoma. The assay was immunoSEQ multiplex PCR, and TCRdb's table has in-frame clones only and misses some. This table holds 150,000 or so clones, about 88% found once. The sample was blood, taken from a patient whose treatment included radiotherapy and nephrectomy. Receptors were obtained from a woman in her forties or fifties with renal cell carcinoma. CDR3s leave out the opening cysteine and the closing phenylalanine or tryptophan.

TRBJ2-7 TRBV29-1 SVSTPAGEQY
TRBJ2-2 TRBV11-2 ASSLARDRGLFGELF
TRBJ2-3 TRBV4-1 ASSQVGTGPTDTQY
TRBJ2-1 TRBV10-1 ASSELAGGNEQF
TRBJ2-1 TRBV14 ASSPLGGEYYNEQF
TRBJ1-1 TRBV29-1 SVEGVSNAEAF
TRBJ2-7 TRBV19 ASFFTGPEAYEQY
TRBJ1-2 TRBV28 ASSLVLEGGYT
TRBJ2-7 TRBV6-1 ASTNDRGHEQY
TRBJ1-2 TRBV5-1 ASTIQGGYGYT
TRBJ2-5 TRBV7-9 ASAAGGAPETQY
TRBJ1-4 TRBV5-1 ASSLFAGTALEKLF
TRBJ2-2 TRBV4-3 ASSQDPGQGDVRKNAAGELF
TRBJ1-4 TRBV19 ASSIDRGGPNEKLF
TRBJ1-1 TRBV7-8 AIREVRDTEAF
TRBJ2-1 TRBV7-9 ASSLALASEQF
TRBJ2-6 TRBV15 ATSRGEGTGANVLT
TRBJ1-5 TRBV7-9 ASSLGGYQPQH
TRBJ2-7 TRBV11-2 ASSSHRTGPNEQY
TRBJ1-1 TRBV14 ASSRLTGVNTEAF
TRBJ1-2 TRBV6-6 ASSYIETVHGYT
TRBJ1-5 TRBV19 ASSPTRDFVSEPQH
TRBJ2-1 TRBV4-2 ASSLGGGWQF
TRBJ2-2 TRBV14 ASSPGQLKYAGELF
TRBJ1-2 TRBV7-2 ASSSYRQEDGYT
TRBJ1-2 TRBV25-1 ASSDQGDYGYT
TRBJ1-1 TRBV6-1 ASSGRMNTEAF
TRBJ2-3 TRBV7-2 ASSPSTDTQY
TRBJ2-3 TRBV7-9 ASSPTGGLVPDTQY
TRBJ2-5 TRBV6-5 ASRGLETQY
TRBJ1-4 TRBV6-1 ASSDIWDANEKLF
TRBJ2-5 TRBV11-3 ASSPRRGPGETQY
TRBJ1-5 TRBV19 ASSDSPGQGEH
TRBJ1-2 TRBV7-9 ASSLGRMFGQGYGYT
TRBJ1-6 TRBV2 ASEMDSISYNSPLH
TRBJ1-2 TRBV6-1 ASSEAWQGYGYT
TRBJ1-5 TRBV28 ASSSQRADSNQPQH
TRBJ2-5 TRBV4-1 ASSQGGNEETQY
TRBJ2-7 TRBV25-1 ASSPSIGGSYEQY
TRBJ2-2 TRBV19 ASSNAASLNTGELF
TRBJ1-1 TRBV6-1 ASTRTGGLGTEAF
TRBJ1-2 TRBV6-6 ASSYSFQGYGYT
TRBJ1-1 TRBV5-1 ASRLLAGNTEAF
TRBJ2-3 TRBV28 ASSLAGTGTDTQY
TRBJ1-1 TRBV25-1 ASSNLEDTEAF
TRBJ1-5 TRBV15 ATSRSYQPQH
TRBJ2-3 TRBV29-1 SVEGPITDTQY
TRBJ1-5 TRBV30 AWSVVGYQPQH
TRBJ1-3 TRBV15 ATSPTRSSGNTIY
TRBJ2-7 TRBV11-3 ASSLVSGVSYEQY
TRBJ1-6 TRBV11-2 ASSPGRVGVYNSPLH
TRBJ2-3 TRBV15 ATSRDPRDTQY
TRBJ1-2 TRBV4-3 ASSQEEIRGSYGYT